This TCR beta chain was captured by sequencing in a study of T-cell reconstitution after alpha-beta-depleted transplantation in children. General study points: A year had passed since transplant, and T-cell counts and diversity by then came mostly from newly produced T cells.

CDR1 and CDR2 (germline): LNHNV, YYDKDF (reference sequence). The junction had 10 bases not matched to a gene; V was cut back by 0 bases and J by 6 bases. This CDR3 has 17 residues. The TCRbeta library was prepared with unique molecular identifiers. TCRdb passed the PCR reads through MiXCR, listing each CDR3 protein once. The sample lists around 120,000 distinct CDR3 sequences, under 30% occurring once. A remark on this clonotype: Its target is unknown.

The sample consisted of PBMCs, mostly from graft donor cells, taken 180 days after TCRalphabeta/CD19-depleted stem cell transplant. This receptor was taken from a male patient aged 2 to 9 who had a stem cell transplant for chronic granulomatous disease, so the T cells may come from the graft donor. The J gene is TRBJ2-3, the V gene TRBV15, with TRBD2 identical over 9 bases. CDR3: CATSRDKWAGGPDTQYF. CDR3 DNA: TGTGCCACCAGCAGAGATAAGTGGGCGGGGGGGCCTGATACGCAGTATTTT. Looking up the rest from reference TRBV15 and TRBJ2-3 gives the full variable domain: DAMVIQNPRYQVTQFGKPVTLSCSQTLNHNVMYWYQQKSSQAPKLLFHYYDKDFNNEADTPDNFQSRRPNTSFCFLDIRSPGLGDTAMYLCATSRDKWAGGPDTQYFGPGTRLTVL.